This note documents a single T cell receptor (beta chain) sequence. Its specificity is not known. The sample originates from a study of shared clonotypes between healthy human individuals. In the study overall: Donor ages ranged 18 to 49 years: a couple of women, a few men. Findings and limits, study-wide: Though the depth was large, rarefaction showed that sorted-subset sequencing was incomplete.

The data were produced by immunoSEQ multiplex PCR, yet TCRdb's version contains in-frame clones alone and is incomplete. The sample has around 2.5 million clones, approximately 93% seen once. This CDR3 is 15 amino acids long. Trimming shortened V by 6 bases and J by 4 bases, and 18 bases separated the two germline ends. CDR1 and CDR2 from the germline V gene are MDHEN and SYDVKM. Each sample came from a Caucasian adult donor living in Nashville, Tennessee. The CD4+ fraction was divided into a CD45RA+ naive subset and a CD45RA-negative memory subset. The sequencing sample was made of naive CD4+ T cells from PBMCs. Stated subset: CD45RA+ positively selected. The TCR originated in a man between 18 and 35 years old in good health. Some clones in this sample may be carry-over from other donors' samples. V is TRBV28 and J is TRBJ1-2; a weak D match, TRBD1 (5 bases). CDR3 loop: CASSLQRGLAYGYTF. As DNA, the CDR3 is TGTGCCAGCAGCCTTCAACGGGGGTTGGCCTATGGCTACACCTTC.